Below are 27 T cell receptor beta chains sequenced from a single sample in a study of patients and donors after allogeneic stem cell transplantation. Via MiXCR, TCRdb re-called the RT-PCR reads, giving one row per CDR3 protein. The data contain 190,000 or so distinct CDR3 sequences, 40% to 45% of them seen just once; the ten biggest clones take up around 35%. Sequencing used blood, either unsorted or a sorted T cell fraction (not recorded which). The receptors originated from a human donor who was either an allogeneic HSCT recipient or a stem cell or donor lymphocyte infusion donor (not recorded which). It is not recorded whose cells these are; they may come from a transplant donor.

This chain connects TRBV9 to TRBJ2-3; weak D call: TRBD1 (5 bases). The V and J ends lost 2 bases and 0 bases respectively, with 10 bases between them. The length of the CDR3 is 15 residues. Germline V gives CDR1 SGDLS, CDR2 YYNGEE. CDR3 in amino acids: CASSVRGWSTDTQYF. The CDR3 nucleotides are TGTGCCAGCAGCGTTAGGGGATGGAGCACAGATACGCAGTATTTT.

This clonotype was counted only a few times. The chain recombines TRBV2 with TRBJ1-5; perhaps TRBD1 as D (6 bases). Germline-derived CDR1 and CDR2 are SNHLY and FYNNEI. CDR3 length: 14 amino acids. V was pared by 4 bases and J by 5 bases, with 12 bases between. CDR3 coding DNA: TGTGCCAGCAGTGGCCGAGGGGGGGATCAGCCCCAGCATTTT. Encoded protein: CASSGRGGDQPQHF.

V gene TRBV21-1 combines with J gene TRBJ2-1; whether TRBD2, the table's D call, matches the DNA was not checked. TRBV21-1 is a listed pseudogene. This CDR3 is built from 18 residues. CDR3 amino acids: CASSKMPDSGSENNEQFF. CDR3 sequence (DNA): TGTGCCAGCAGCAAAATGCCCGATAGCGGGAGTGAAAACAATGAGCAGTTCTTC.

The CDR3 is CASSSGGDVRHEQYF. The CDR3 nucleotides are TGTGCCAGCAGCTCAGGCGGCGATGTCCGGCACGAGCAGTACTTC. J is TRBJ2-7 and V is TRBV28; D uncertain. The germline V gene encodes CDR1 MDHEN and CDR2 SYDVKM. The length of the CDR3 is 15 residues. V lost 6 bases to trimming and J lost 5 bases, with 20 bases between them.

This clonotype was picked up a small number of times. V usage is TRBV6-2 or TRBV6-3 and J usage is TRBJ1-1, with a weak D call TRBD1 (5 bases). Looked up from germline, CDR1 is MNHEY and CDR2 is SVGEGT. V lost 2 bases, J lost 6 bases, and 7 bases lay in between. The CDR3 length is 12 residues. The chain's CDR3 is CASSYGTAEAFF. Here the CDR3 DNA reads TGTGCCAGCAGTTACGGGACGGCTGAAGCTTTCTTT.

The chain uses TRBV7-2 and TRBJ1-1; the match to TRBD1 covers 11 bases. The V gene end was trimmed by 1 base and the J gene end by 0 bases; junction bases not matched to a gene: 7. The CDR3 is made up of 18 amino acids. Looked up from germline, CDR1 is SGHTA and CDR2 is FQGNSA. CDR3 coding DNA: TGTGCCAGCAGCTTAGTACGGGACAGGGGGATTTTGAACACTGAAGCTTTCTTT. Translating gives CASSLVRDRGILNTEAFF.

The chain is built from TRBV4-3 and TRBJ2-1; no firm D call. Trimming took off 3 bases at V and 8 bases at J, with 11 bases between the two ends. This CDR3 is 13 amino acids long. Germline V CDR1 and CDR2: LGHNA, YSLEER. The CDR3 DNA follows: TGCGCCAGCAGCCAGTCTTTCGCGGATGAGCAGTTCTTC. Its translation: CASSQSFADEQFF.

The chain is built from TRBV6-2 or TRBV6-3 and TRBJ1-1, with unresolved D. The CDR3 extends over 16 amino acids. CDR1 is MNHEY, CDR2 SVGEGT, per germline. V lost 0 bases to trimming and J lost 0 bases, with 11 bases between them. The CDR3 here is CASSYSRRLMNTEAFF. The CDR3 DNA is TGTGCCAGCAGTTACTCGCGGCGGTTGATGAACACTGAAGCTTTCTTT.

The V and J genes are TRBV28 and TRBJ1-2; 10 bases are a match to TRBD1. CDR1 is MDHEN, CDR2 SYDVKM, per germline. There are 14 residues in the CDR3. The V and J ends lost 6 bases and 6 bases, in that order; junction bases with no gene match: 7. CDR3 sequence reads: CASRHGTGENGYTF. For the CDR3, the DNA is TGTGCCAGCAGACACGGGACAGGGGAGAATGGCTACACCTTC.

The chain joins TRBV5-1 to TRBJ2-7, with 12 positions matching TRBD2. The germline CDR1 and CDR2 sequences are SGHRS and YFSETQ. The V and J ends lost 4 bases and 5 bases, in that order; junction bases with no gene match: 13. This CDR3 contains 17 residues. The CDR3 reads CASSRRLAGDVVHEQYF. The DNA for the CDR3 is TGCGCCAGCAGCCGCAGACTAGCGGGAGATGTGGTCCACGAGCAGTACTTC.

J is TRBJ2-7 and V is TRBV24-1; 7 nucleotides agree with TRBD1. The CDR3 is 13 residues long. CDR1 is KGHDR and CDR2 is SFDVKD in the germline V gene. V shed 10 bases, J shed 3 bases, and the junction held 8 bases outside the gene matches. In DNA, the CDR3 is TGTGCCACACCCGAGGACAGGCTCTACGAGCAGTACTTC. It is translated as CATPEDRLYEQYF.

This clonotype was counted between two and nine times. The chain carries TRBV5-1 and TRBJ1-1; maybe TRBD1 (5 bases). Deletions cut 1 base from V and 5 bases from J, with 15 bases between. The germline V gene has CDR1 SGHRS and CDR2 YFSETQ. The CDR3 is 15 residues long. CDR3 bases: TGCGCCAGCAGCTTGCCCGGGGGGAAAGGGACTGAAGCTTTCTTT. Encoded protein: CASSLPGGKGTEAFF. The variable domain in full, completed from reference TRBV5-1 and TRBJ1-1, reads KAGVTQTPRYLIKTRGQQVTLSCSPISGHRSVSWYQQTPGQGLQFLFEYFSETQRNKGNFPGRFSGRQFSNSRSEMNVSTLELGDSALYLCASSLPGGKGTEAFFGQGTRLTVV.

The rearrangement uses TRBV18 and TRBJ1-2; 9 positions agree with TRBD1. Germline lookup yields CDR1 KGHSH and CDR2 LQKENI. J was trimmed by 4 bases and V by 3 bases; bases with no gene match: 12. The CDR3 runs to 17 residues. CDR3 DNA sequence: TGTGCCAGCTCACCCCTTCCTCCGGGACAGGGTGCCTATGGCTACACCTTC. Encoded protein: CASSPLPPGQGAYGYTF.

The rearrangement uses TRBV4-1 and TRBJ2-1; D assignment may be TRBD1 or TRBD2 (5 bases each). Trimming removed 3 bases from V and 5 bases from J, with 14 bases in between. This CDR3 contains 15 residues. Germline CDR1 MGHRA, CDR2 YSYEKL. Here the CDR3 DNA reads TGCGCCAGCAGCCATCACTCAGGGAGAAACAATGAGCAGTTCTTC. Protein: CASSHHSGRNNEQFF.

This clonotype occurred a few times. This rearrangement joins TRBV12-3 or TRBV12-4 to TRBJ1-2, with D unresolved. The CDR3 totals 12 residues. The V end was cut by 5 bases, the J end by 4 bases, with 8 bases between. This CDR3 is CASSPDPYGYTF. Written as DNA, the CDR3 is TGTGCCAGCAGTCCTGACCCCTATGGCTACACCTTC.

This clonotype turned up a few times. The chain is built from TRBV15 and TRBJ2-2, with 10 nucleotides matching TRBD1. CDR1 LNHNV and CDR2 YYDKDF come from the germline V gene (reference sequence). The CDR3 extends over 16 amino acids. V shed 4 bases, J shed 5 bases, and the junction held 7 bases outside the gene matches. The CDR3 bases are TGTGCCACCAGCACCGGACAGGGGGATGGGACCGGGGAGCTGTTTTTT. Protein product: CATSTGQGDGTGELFF.

This chain joins TRBV4-3 and TRBJ1-4; D is undetermined. The CDR3 loop spans 17 amino acids. From germline, CDR1 is LGHNA and CDR2 YSLEER. V dropped 0 bases and J dropped 8 bases, with 19 bases sitting between them. The CDR3: CASSQDHATLRGEKLFF. DNA of the CDR3: TGCGCCAGCAGCCAAGATCACGCGACTCTACGGGGAGAAAAACTGTTTTTT.

The gene calls are TRBV5-1 and TRBJ1-6; the match to TRBD1 covers 8 bases. V shed 3 bases, J shed 6 bases, and the junction held 14 bases outside the gene matches. CDR1 is SGHRS, CDR2 YFSETQ, per germline. This CDR3 comprises 18 residues. The DNA for the CDR3 is TGCGCCAGCAGCTCATCTCGGACAGGGATCGGTCCTAATTCACCCCTCCACTTT. It yields the protein CASSSSRTGIGPNSPLHF.

This clonotype was counted between two and nine times. The gene calls are TRBV9 and TRBJ2-2; no definite D call. The CDR3 runs 13 residues. CDR1 is SGDLS and CDR2 is YYNGEE in the germline V gene. The V gene lost 5 bases and the J gene lost 3 bases, with 8 bases spanning the gap. The CDR3 is CASREYDTGELFF. DNA for the CDR3: TGTGCCAGCAGGGAATATGACACCGGGGAGCTGTTTTTT.

This clonotype has a handful of counts. The chain combines TRBV28 with TRBJ2-3; D may be TRBD1 (5 bases). With 3 bases removed from V and 2 bases from J, the gap between germline ends came to 15 bases. Germline V CDR1 and CDR2: MDHEN, SYDVKM. CDR3 length: 16 amino acids. The CDR3: CASSFFSGAYTDTQYF. The CDR3 region has the DNA TGTGCCAGCAGTTTTTTCTCTGGGGCATACACAGATACGCAGTATTTT.

Only a few counts were recorded for this clonotype. The rearrangement uses TRBV6-6 and TRBJ2-3, with D unclear. There are 13 residues in the CDR3. Germline CDR1 is MNHNY and CDR2 is SVGAGI (reference sequence). The V gene lost 2 bases and the J gene lost 4 bases, with 7 bases spanning the gap. The CDR3 coding sequence is TGTGCCAGCAGTTACGCAGTCTCAGATACGCAGTATTTT. Translating it yields CASSYAVSDTQYF.

The rearrangement links TRBV5-5 to TRBJ2-3, with 10 bases aligning to TRBD2. Germline CDR1 reads SGHKS; CDR2 reads YYEKEE (reference sequence). V shed 1 base, J shed 2 bases, and the junction held 7 bases outside the gene matches. The CDR3 loop spans 17 amino acids. CDR3 residues: CASSLLGLARITDTQYF. In DNA form, the CDR3 reads TGTGCCAGCAGCTTGTTGGGACTAGCGCGTATCACAGATACGCAGTATTTT.

The J gene is TRBJ1-6, the V gene TRBV6-2 or TRBV6-3, with D tentatively TRBD1 (6 bases). The CDR3 sequence is 13 residues long. Trimming took off 5 bases at V and 15 bases at J, with 17 bases between the two ends. CDR1 and CDR2 from the germline V gene are MNHEY and SVGEGT. The CDR3: CASSPLLGTNLHF. CDR3 sequence (DNA): TGTGCCAGCAGTCCCCTCTTAGGGACAAACCTCCACTTT.

CDR3 in amino acids: CASSPRPANEQFF. CDR3 sequence (DNA): TGCGCCAGCAGCCCGCGACCAGCCAATGAGCAGTTCTTC. V gene TRBV5-1 combines with J gene TRBJ2-1; D remains ambiguous. The V end lost 4 bases, the J end lost 6 bases, and 11 bases lay between the germline ends. Germline assignment: CDR1 SGHRS and CDR2 YFSETQ. This CDR3 is 13 amino acids long.

This sequence joins TRBV7-3 and TRBJ2-2; TRBD1 is a possible D gene (6 bases). Germline V gene data show CDR1 as SGHTA and CDR2 as FQGTGA. V dropped 5 bases and J dropped 4 bases, with 20 bases sitting between them. CDR3 length: 17 residues. The CDR3 reads CASSITGYRGGTGELFF. CDR3 DNA sequence: TGTGCCAGCAGCATTACAGGGTATCGAGGCGGCACCGGGGAGCTGTTTTTT.

This clonotype has just a few counts. CDR3 bases: TGTGCCAGCAGTGAGATAGGACAGAATAACTATGGCTACACCTTC. It translates to CASSEIGQNNYGYTF. The chain links TRBV2 to TRBJ1-2; D might be TRBD1 (6 bases). With 3 bases removed from V and 1 base from J, the gap between germline ends came to 12 bases. This CDR3 has 15 residues. In germline, CDR1 is SNHLY, CDR2 FYNNEI. Full variable domain (missing parts from reference TRBV2 and TRBJ1-2): EPEVTQTPSHQVTQMGQEVILRCVPISNHLYFYWYRQILGQKVEFLVSFYNNEISEKSEIFDDQFSVERPDGSNFTLKIRSTKLEDSAMYFCASSEIGQNNYGYTFGSGTRLTVV.

The CDR3 is CASSYSSLLVSNEQFF. CDR3 DNA: TGTGCCAGCAGCTACTCCTCTTTACTAGTGAGCAATGAGCAGTTCTTC. This chain joins TRBV2 and TRBJ2-1, with D tentatively TRBD2 (5 bases). Trimming pared 6 bases from V and 6 bases from J, leaving 21 bases between. Germline assignment: CDR1 SNHLY and CDR2 FYNNEI. CDR3 size: 16 residues.